This T cell receptor beta chain was captured by sequencing in a study of breast tumors, draining lymph nodes, adjacent tissues. Notes on the study in general: Most tumor T cells seemingly derive from lymph node, then expand in tumor. Tumor TCR diversity was below lymph nodes but above nontumor tissue. That most tumor T cells come from lymph nodes remained unproven.

Germline-derived CDR1 and CDR2 are MNHNS and SASEGT. The CDR3 contains 15 residues. The V gene lost 1 base and the J gene lost 0 bases, with 7 bases spanning the gap. TCRdb fed the multiplex PCR reads into MiXCR, producing one record per CDR3 protein. The sample carries 150,000 to 200,000 distinct CDR3 sequences, about 34% recorded once. Breast cancer patients provided tissue from their axillary draining lymph nodes. This clonotype was recorded at least ten times. What it binds is not known. The chain uses TRBV6-1 and TRBJ1-3; D is ambiguous. The clonotype originates from a female donor with breast cancer. Some clones in this sample may be carry-over from other donors' samples. The sample consisted of axillary lymph node tissue. The CDR3 coding sequence is TGTGCCAGCAGTGAAGGGCATACCTCTGGAAACACCATATATTTT. Protein: CASSEGHTSGNTIYF.